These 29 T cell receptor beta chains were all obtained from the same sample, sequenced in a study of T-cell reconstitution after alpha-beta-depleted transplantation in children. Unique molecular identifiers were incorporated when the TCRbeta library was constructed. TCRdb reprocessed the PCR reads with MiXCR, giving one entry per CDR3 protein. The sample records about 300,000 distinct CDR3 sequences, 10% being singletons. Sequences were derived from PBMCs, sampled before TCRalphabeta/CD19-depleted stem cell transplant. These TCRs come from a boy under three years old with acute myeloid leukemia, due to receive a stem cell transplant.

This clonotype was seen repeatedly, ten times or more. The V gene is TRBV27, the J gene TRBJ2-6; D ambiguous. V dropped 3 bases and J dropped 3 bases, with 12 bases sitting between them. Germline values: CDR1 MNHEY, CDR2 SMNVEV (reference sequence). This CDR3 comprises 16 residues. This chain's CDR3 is CASSLDRKRGANVLTF. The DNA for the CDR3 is TGTGCCAGCAGTTTGGACCGGAAGCGTGGGGCCAACGTCCTGACTTTC.

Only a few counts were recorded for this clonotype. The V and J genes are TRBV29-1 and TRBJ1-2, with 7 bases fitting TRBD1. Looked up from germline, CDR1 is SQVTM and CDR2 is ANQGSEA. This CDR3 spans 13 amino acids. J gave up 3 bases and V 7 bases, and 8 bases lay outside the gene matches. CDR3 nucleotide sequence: TGCAGCGCGGACAGGAGTCCTGACTATGGCTACACCTTC. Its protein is CSADRSPDYGYTF.

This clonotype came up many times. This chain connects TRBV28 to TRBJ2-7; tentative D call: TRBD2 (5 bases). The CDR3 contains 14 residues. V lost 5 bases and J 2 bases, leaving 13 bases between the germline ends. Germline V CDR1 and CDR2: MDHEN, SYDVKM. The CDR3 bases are TGTGCCAGCAGTGAAACCGGGGAAACCTACGAGCAGTACTTC. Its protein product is CASSETGETYEQYF. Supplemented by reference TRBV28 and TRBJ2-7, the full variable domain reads DVKVTQSSRYLVKRTGEKVFLECVQDMDHENMFWYRQDPGLGLRLIYFSYDVKMKEKGDIPEGYSVSREKKERFSLILESASTNQTSMYLCASSETGETYEQYFGPGTRLTVT.

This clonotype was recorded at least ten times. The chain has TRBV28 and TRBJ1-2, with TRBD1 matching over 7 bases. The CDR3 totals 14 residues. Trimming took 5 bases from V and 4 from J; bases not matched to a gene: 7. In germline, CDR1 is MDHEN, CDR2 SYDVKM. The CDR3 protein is CASSQGGKGYGYTF. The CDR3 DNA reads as TGTGCCAGCAGTCAAGGGGGCAAGGGCTATGGCTACACCTTC.

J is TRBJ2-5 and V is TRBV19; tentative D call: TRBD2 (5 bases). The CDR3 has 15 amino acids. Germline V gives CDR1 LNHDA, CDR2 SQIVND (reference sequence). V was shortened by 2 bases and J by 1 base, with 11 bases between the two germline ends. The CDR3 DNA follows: TGTGCCAGTAGTATATCGGGGTACGGCCAAGAGACCCAGTACTTC. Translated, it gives CASSISGYGQETQYF.

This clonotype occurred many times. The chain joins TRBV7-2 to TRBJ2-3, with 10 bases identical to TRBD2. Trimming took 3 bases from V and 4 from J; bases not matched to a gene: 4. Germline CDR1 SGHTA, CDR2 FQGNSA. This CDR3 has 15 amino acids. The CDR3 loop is CASSFSGGAADTQYF. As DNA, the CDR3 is TGTGCCAGCAGCTTCAGCGGGGGGGCGGCAGATACGCAGTATTTT.

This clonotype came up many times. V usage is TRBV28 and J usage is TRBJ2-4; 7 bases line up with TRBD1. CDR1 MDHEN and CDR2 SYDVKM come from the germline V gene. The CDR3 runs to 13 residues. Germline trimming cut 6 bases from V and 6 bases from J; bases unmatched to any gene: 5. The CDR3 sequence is CASRTGSVNIQYF. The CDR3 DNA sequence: TGTGCCAGCAGGACAGGGAGCGTAAACATTCAGTACTTC.

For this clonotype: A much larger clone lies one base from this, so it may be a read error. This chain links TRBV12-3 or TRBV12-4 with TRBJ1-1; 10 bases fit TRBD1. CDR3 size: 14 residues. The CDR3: CASRWTGGNTDAFF. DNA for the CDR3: TGTGCCAGCAGATGGACAGGGGGGAACACTGACGCTTTCTTT.

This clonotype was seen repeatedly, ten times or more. The CDR3 reads CASSYPDRAGYTF. CDR3 bases: TGTGCCAGCAGTTATCCGGACAGGGCTGGCTACACCTTC. The chain carries TRBV6-5 and TRBJ1-2; 8 bases agree with TRBD1. Germline lookup yields CDR1 MNHEY and CDR2 SVGAGI. The CDR3 is 13 amino acids. V trimming: 3 bases; J trimming: 7 bases; junction bases outside the gene matches: 4.

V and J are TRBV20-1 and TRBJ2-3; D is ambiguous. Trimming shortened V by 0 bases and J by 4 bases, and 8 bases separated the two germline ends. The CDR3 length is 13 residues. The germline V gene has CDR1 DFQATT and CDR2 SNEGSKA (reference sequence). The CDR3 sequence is CSARDRRSDTQYF. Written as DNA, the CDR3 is TGCAGTGCTAGAGATCGCAGGTCAGATACGCAGTATTTT.

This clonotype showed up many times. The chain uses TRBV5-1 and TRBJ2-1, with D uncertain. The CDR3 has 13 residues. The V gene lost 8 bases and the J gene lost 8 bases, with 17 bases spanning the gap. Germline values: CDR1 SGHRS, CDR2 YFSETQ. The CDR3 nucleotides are TGCGCCAGGGCGACAAGGCAATCGGATGAGCAGTTCTTC. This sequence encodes CARATRQSDEQFF.

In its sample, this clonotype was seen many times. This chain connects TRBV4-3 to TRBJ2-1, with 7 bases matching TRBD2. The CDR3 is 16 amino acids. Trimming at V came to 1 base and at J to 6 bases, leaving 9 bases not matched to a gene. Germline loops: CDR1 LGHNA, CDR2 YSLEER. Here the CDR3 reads CASSQVLGAGVNEQFF. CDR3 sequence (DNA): TGCGCCAGCAGCCAAGTCTTAGGCGCGGGAGTCAATGAGCAGTTCTTC.

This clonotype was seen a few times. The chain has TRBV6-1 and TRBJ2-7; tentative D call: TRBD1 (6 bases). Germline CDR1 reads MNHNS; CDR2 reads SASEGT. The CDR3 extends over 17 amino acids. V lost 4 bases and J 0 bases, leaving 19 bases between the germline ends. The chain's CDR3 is CASSATGQLTPSYEQYF. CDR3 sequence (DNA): TGTGCCAGCAGTGCCACCGGACAGCTTACTCCCTCCTACGAGCAGTACTTC.

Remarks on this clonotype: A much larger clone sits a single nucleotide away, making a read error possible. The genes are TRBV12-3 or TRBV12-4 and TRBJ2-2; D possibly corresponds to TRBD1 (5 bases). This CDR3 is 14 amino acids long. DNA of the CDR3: TGTACCAGCAGTTTAGTTCAGGGCGGCGGGGAGCTGTTTTTT. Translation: CTSSLVQGGGELFF.

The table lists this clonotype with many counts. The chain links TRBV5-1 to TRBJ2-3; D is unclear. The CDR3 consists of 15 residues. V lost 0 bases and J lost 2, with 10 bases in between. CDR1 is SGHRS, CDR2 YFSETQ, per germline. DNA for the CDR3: TGCGCCAGCAGCTTGGACAAGCGATACACAGATACGCAGTATTTT. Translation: CASSLDKRYTDTQYF.

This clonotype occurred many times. The CDR3 region is CASSLMAVFTDTQYF. As DNA, the CDR3 is TGTGCCAGCAGCTTAATGGCGGTTTTCACAGATACGCAGTATTTT. The V call is TRBV7-6, the J call TRBJ2-3; D is unresolved. Germline V gene lookup returns CDR1 SGHVS and CDR2 FNYEAQ. The CDR3 runs 15 residues. V was cut by 2 bases and J by 2 bases, with 11 bases left in between.

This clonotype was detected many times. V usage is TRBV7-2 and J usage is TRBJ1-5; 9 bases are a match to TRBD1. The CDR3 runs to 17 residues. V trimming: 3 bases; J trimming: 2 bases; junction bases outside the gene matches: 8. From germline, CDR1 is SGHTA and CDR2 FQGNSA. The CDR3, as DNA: TGTGCCAGCAGCTTTGCCGGGACAGGGACGGGCAATCAGCCCCAGCATTTT. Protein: CASSFAGTGTGNQPQHF.

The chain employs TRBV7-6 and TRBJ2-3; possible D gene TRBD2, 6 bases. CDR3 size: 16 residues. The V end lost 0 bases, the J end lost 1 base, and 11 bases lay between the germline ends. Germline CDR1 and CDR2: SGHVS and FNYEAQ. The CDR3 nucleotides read TGTGCCAGCAGCTTAGCTGTGGGCGGGGGCACAGATACGCAGTATTTT. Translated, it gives CASSLAVGGGTDTQYF.

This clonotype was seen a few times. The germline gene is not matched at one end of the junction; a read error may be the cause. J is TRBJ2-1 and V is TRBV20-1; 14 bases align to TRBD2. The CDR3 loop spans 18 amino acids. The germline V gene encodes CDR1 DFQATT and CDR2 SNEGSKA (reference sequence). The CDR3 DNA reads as TGCTGTGCTAGCACCTACCTAAAGGGACTAGCGGGAGTTATTGAGCAGTTCTTC. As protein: CCASTYLKGLAGVIEQFF.

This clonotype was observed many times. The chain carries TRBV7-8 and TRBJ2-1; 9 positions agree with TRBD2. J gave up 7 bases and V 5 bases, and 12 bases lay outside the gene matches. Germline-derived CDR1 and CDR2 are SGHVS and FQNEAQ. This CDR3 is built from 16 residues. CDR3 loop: CASSPRLAGRVNEQFF. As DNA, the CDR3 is TGTGCCAGCAGCCCCCGGCTAGCGGGGCGGGTAAATGAGCAGTTCTTC. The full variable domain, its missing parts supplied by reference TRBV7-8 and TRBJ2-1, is GAGVSQSPRYKVAKRGQDVALRCDPISGHVSLFWYQQALGQGPEFLTYFQNEAQLDKSGLPSDRFFAERPEGSVSTLKIQRTQQEDSAVYLCASSPRLAGRVNEQFFGPGTRLTVL.

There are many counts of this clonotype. Here the CDR3 reads CASSQVKAGGPSTDTQYF. As DNA, the CDR3 is TGCGCCAGCAGCCAAGTAAAAGCGGGGGGGCCCAGCACAGATACGCAGTATTTT. The chain carries TRBV4-1 and TRBJ2-3, with TRBD2 matching 10 bases. J lost 0 bases, V lost 1 base, and 7 bases had no gene match. There are 18 residues in the CDR3. The germline gives CDR1 MGHRA, CDR2 YSYEKL.

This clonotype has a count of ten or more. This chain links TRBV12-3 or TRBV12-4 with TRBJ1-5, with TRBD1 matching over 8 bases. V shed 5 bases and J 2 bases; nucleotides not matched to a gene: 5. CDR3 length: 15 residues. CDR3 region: CASSARGRGNQPQHF. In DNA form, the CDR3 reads TGTGCCAGCAGTGCCAGGGGGCGCGGCAATCAGCCCCAGCATTTT.

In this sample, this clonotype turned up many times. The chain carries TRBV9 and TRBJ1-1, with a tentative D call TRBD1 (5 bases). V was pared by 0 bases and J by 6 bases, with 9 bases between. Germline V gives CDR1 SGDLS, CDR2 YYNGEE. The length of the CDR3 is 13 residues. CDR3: CASSVDPGAEAFF. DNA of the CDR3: TGTGCCAGCAGCGTAGACCCGGGGGCTGAAGCTTTCTTT.

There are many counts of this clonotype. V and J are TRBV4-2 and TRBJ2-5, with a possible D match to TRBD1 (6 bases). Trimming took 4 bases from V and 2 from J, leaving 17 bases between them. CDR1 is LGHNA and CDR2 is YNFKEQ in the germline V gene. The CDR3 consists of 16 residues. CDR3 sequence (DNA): TGTGCCAGCAGCCGACAAAAGAACAGGGAGCAAGAGACCCAGTACTTC. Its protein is CASSRQKNREQETQYF.

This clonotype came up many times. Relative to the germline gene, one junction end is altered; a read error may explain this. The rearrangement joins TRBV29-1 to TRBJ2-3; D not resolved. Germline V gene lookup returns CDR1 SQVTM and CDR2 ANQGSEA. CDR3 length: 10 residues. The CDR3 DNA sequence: TGCAGCGTCGAAGTTTCCGCGCAGTATTTT. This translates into CSVEVSAQYF.

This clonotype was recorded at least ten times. CDR3 in DNA: TGTGCCAGCAGCGTTTCGGAGGACCATAACTATGGCTACACCTTC. Protein sequence: CASSVSEDHNYGYTF. The chain carries TRBV6-1 and TRBJ1-2; unclear D gene. The germline V gene has CDR1 MNHNS and CDR2 SASEGT. This CDR3 contains 15 residues. Trimming removed 6 bases from V and 1 base from J, with 15 bases in between.

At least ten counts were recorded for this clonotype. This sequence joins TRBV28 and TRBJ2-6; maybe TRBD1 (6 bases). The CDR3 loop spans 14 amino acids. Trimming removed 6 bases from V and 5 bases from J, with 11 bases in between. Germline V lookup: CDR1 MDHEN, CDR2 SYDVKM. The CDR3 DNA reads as TGTGCCAGCAGGGGGACAAGTCGGGCCAACGTCCTGACTTTC. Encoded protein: CASRGTSRANVLTF.

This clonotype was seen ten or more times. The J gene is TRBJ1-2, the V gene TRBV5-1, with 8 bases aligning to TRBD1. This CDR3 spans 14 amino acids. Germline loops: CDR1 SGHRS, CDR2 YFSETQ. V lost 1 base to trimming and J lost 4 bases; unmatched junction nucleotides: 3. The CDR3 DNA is TGCGCCAGCAGCTTGAGCCAGGGGGCCTATGGCTACACCTTC. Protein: CASSLSQGAYGYTF.

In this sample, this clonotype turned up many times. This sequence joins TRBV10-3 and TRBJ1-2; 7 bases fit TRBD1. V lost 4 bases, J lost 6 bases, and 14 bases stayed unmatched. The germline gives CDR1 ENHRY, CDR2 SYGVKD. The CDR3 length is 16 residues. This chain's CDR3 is CAISGSTGLNLNGYTF. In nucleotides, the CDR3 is TGTGCCATCAGTGGATCGACAGGGTTAAATTTGAATGGCTACACCTTC.